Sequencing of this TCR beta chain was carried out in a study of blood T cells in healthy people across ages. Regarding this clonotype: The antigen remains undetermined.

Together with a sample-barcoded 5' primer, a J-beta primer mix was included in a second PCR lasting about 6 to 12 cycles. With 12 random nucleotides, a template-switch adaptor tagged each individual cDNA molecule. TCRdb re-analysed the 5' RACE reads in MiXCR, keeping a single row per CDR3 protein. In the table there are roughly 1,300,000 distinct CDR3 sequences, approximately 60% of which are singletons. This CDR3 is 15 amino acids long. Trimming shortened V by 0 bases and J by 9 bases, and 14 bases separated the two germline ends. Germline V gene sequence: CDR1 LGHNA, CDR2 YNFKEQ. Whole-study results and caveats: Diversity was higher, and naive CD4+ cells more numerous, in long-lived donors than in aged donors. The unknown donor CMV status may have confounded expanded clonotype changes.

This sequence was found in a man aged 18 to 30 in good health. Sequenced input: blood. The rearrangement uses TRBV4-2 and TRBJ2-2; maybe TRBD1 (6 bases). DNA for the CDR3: TGTGCCAGCAGCCAAGATCGGGTACAGGGCCGGGAGCTGTTTTTT. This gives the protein CASSQDRVQGRELFF.